Listed below are T cell receptor beta chains from one sample, sequenced in a study of Graves' ophthalmopathy and Graves' hyperthyroidism. One entry per CDR3 protein, called by TCRdb with MiXCR from the multiplex PCR reads. The sample holds some 48,000 distinct CDR3 sequences, around half seen once. What was sequenced was peripheral blood. The receptors were gathered from an adult man with Graves' ophthalmopathy. Both conserved end residues are part of each CDR3. The D gene is left open where the match is weak. Size is omitted from some rows. Given values are once, few, many or a class for expanded clones.

CDR3 length: 15
clone size: few
J gene: TRBJ2-3
D gene: TRBD2
V gene: TRBV10-3
CDR3 DNA: TGTGCCATCGGGGCTAGCGGGAGGTCCACAGATACGCAGTATTTT
CDR3 protein: CAIGASGRSTDTQYF

CDR3 length: 14
clone size: few
J gene: TRBJ2-1
D gene: TRBD2
V gene: TRBV7-8
CDR3 DNA: TGTGCCAGCAGCCACGGGACTAGGCCCCAAGAGCAGTTCTTC
CDR3 protein: CASSHGTRPQEQFF

CDR3 length: 18
clone size: many
J gene: TRBJ1-5
D gene: NA
V gene: TRBV6-1
CDR3 DNA: TGTGCCAGCAGTGAGCGGGCCGACCCCCGATATAGCAATCAGCCCCAGCATTTT
CDR3 protein: CASSERADPRYSNQPQHF

CDR3 length: 15
clone size: once
J gene: TRBJ2-7
D gene: TRBD2
V gene: TRBV19
CDR3 DNA: TGTGCCAGTAGTATTCGGCCAGCGGGAGGCTACGAGCAGTACTTC
CDR3 protein: CASSIRPAGGYEQYF

CDR3 length: 12
clone size: many
J gene: TRBJ2-5
D gene: NA
V gene: TRBV11-2
CDR3 DNA: TGTGCCAGCAGCCGGGACCAAGAGACCCAGTACTTC
CDR3 protein: CASSRDQETQYF

CDR3 length: 12
clone size: many
J gene: TRBJ2-7
D gene: NA
V gene: TRBV28
CDR3 DNA: TGTGCCAGCAGTTTACCGGGAGACGGGCAGTACTTC
CDR3 protein: CASSLPGDGQYF

CDR3 length: 12
clone size: many
J gene: TRBJ1-1
D gene: NA
V gene: TRBV3-1
CDR3 DNA: TGTGCCAGCAGCCAATTGGAAAGTGAAGCTTTCTTT
CDR3 protein: CASSQLESEAFF

CDR3 length: 16
clone size: NA
J gene: TRBJ2-5
D gene: TRBD2
V gene: TRBV6-9
CDR3 DNA: TGTGCCAGCAGTAAATTCCCGGGACTAGCGGTTGAGACCCAGTACTTC
CDR3 protein: CASSKFPGLAVETQYF

CDR3 length: 14
clone size: many
J gene: TRBJ1-1
D gene: TRBD1
V gene: TRBV20-1
CDR3 DNA: TGCAGTGCTAGACGAGACAGGGGGCACACTGAAGCTTTCTTT
CDR3 protein: CSARRDRGHTEAFF

CDR3 length: 17
clone size: NA
J gene: TRBJ1-3
D gene: NA
V gene: TRBV4-1
CDR3 DNA: TGCGCCAGCAGCCAAAATCCCCTCGGCAGCTCTGGAAACACCATATATTTT
CDR3 protein: CASSQNPLGSSGNTIYF

CDR3 length: 18
clone size: many
J gene: TRBJ2-3
D gene: TRBD2
V gene: TRBV29-1
CDR3 DNA: TGCAGCGTTGAAGCCTTAAGCGGGAGGGCGAGAGGCACAGATACGCAGTATTTT
CDR3 protein: CSVEALSGRARGTDTQYF

CDR3 length: 15
clone size: NA
J gene: TRBJ2-1
D gene: NA
V gene: TRBV20-1
CDR3 DNA: TGCAGTGCTAGAGATCCGGCAGGGGATATGGATGAGCAGTTCTTC
CDR3 protein: CSARDPAGDMDEQFF

CDR3 length: 16
clone size: many
J gene: TRBJ2-5
D gene: NA
V gene: TRBV19
CDR3 DNA: TGTGCCAGTAGTATAGCTAGCGCAGGGGCTGGGGAGACCCAGTACTTC
CDR3 protein: CASSIASAGAGETQYF

CDR3 length: 13
clone size: NA
J gene: TRBJ2-6
D gene: NA
V gene: TRBV29-1
CDR3 DNA: TGCAGCGTCGGACACTCTGGGGCCAACGTCCTGACTTTC
CDR3 protein: CSVGHSGANVLTF

CDR3 length: 16
clone size: NA
J gene: TRBJ2-1
D gene: NA
V gene: TRBV24-1
CDR3 DNA: TGTGCCACCAGTGATTTTGGACGGGAGAGCTACAATGGGCAGTTCTTC
CDR3 protein: CATSDFGRESYNGQFF

CDR3 length: 13
clone size: NA
J gene: TRBJ2-3
D gene: TRBD2
V gene: TRBV29-1
CDR3 DNA: TGCAGCGTTGACAATAGCGGGCAAGATACGCAGTATTTT
CDR3 protein: CSVDNSGQDTQYF

CDR3 length: 15
clone size: NA
J gene: TRBJ1-1
D gene: TRBD1
V gene: TRBV20-1
CDR3 DNA: TGCAGTGCTAGGCCGCCGACAGGGATGAACACTGAAGCTTTCTTT
CDR3 protein: CSARPPTGMNTEAFF

CDR3 length: 14
clone size: NA
J gene: TRBJ1-3
D gene: NA
V gene: TRBV20-1
CDR3 DNA: TGCGGTGCTAGGGAGGCACACTCTGGAAACACCATATATTTT
CDR3 protein: CGAREAHSGNTIYF

CDR3 length: 14
clone size: NA
J gene: TRBJ2-1
D gene: TRBD1
V gene: TRBV29-1
CDR3 DNA: TGCAGCGTAAAGGGGGCAGGCTCCTGCAATGAGCAGTTCTTC
CDR3 protein: CSVKGAGSCNEQFF

CDR3 length: 14
clone size: NA
J gene: TRBJ2-7
D gene: TRBD1
V gene: TRBV9
CDR3 DNA: TGTGCCAGCAGCGGGACAGGACCCTCCTACGAGCAGTACTTC
CDR3 protein: CASSGTGPSYEQYF

CDR3 length: 14
clone size: NA
J gene: TRBJ2-1
D gene: TRBD2
V gene: TRBV10-3
CDR3 DNA: TGTGCCATCAGTGAGTCGTTAGCGGGGGACGAGCAGTTCTTC
CDR3 protein: CAISESLAGDEQFF

CDR3 length: 12
clone size: medium-sized
J gene: TRBJ1-2
D gene: NA
V gene: TRBV19
CDR3 DNA: TGTGCCAGTAGTACAAGACAGGCTGGCTACACCTTC
CDR3 protein: CASSTRQAGYTF

CDR3 length: 12
clone size: once
J gene: TRBJ1-1
D gene: TRBD1
V gene: TRBV29-1
CDR3 DNA: TGCAGCGTCGAGGAGACAGGGGGCACGGCTTTCTTT
CDR3 protein: CSVEETGGTAFF

CDR3 length: 15
clone size: NA
J gene: TRBJ2-2
D gene: NA
V gene: TRBV7-9
CDR3 DNA: TGTGCCAGCAGCTTAGCGCTAAGGGATATCGGGGAGCCGTTTTTC
CDR3 protein: CASSLALRDIGEPFF

CDR3 length: 13
clone size: NA
J gene: TRBJ2-7
D gene: NA
V gene: TRBV29-1
CDR3 DNA: TGCAGCGTTGTGGGCAGGGGCTACTACGAGCAGTACTTC
CDR3 protein: CSVVGRGYYEQYF

CDR3 length: 14
clone size: NA
J gene: TRBJ2-7
D gene: TRBD2
V gene: TRBV7-8
CDR3 DNA: TGTGCCAGCAGCCCCGCGGGGGGGGACTACGAGCAGTACTTC
CDR3 protein: CASSPAGGDYEQYF

CDR3 length: 15
clone size: NA
J gene: TRBJ2-1
D gene: NA
V gene: TRBV2
CDR3 DNA: TGTGCCAGCAGTCGGGACTCGCAACTTAACAATGAGCAGTTCTTC
CDR3 protein: CASSRDSQLNNEQFF

CDR3 length: 11
clone size: NA
J gene: TRBJ2-7
D gene: NA
V gene: TRBV7-3
CDR3 DNA: TGTGCCAGCAGCTCCCTGGAGGAGCAGTACTTC
CDR3 protein: CASSSLEEQYF

CDR3 length: 17
clone size: medium-sized
J gene: TRBJ2-3
D gene: TRBD1
V gene: TRBV24-1
CDR3 DNA: TGTGCCACCAGTGATCCAAAGCCGGGACAGCCCATGGATACGCAGTATTTT
CDR3 protein: CATSDPKPGQPMDTQYF

CDR3 length: 15
clone size: NA
J gene: TRBJ2-7
D gene: NA
V gene: TRBV5-1
CDR3 DNA: TGCGCCAGCAGCCGGGGTGGAGGGGACTCCTACGAGCAGTACTTC
CDR3 protein: CASSRGGGDSYEQYF

CDR3 length: 16
clone size: NA
J gene: TRBJ2-3
D gene: NA
V gene: TRBV9
CDR3 DNA: TGTGCCTGCAGCGTAGGCGCAGGGGGAGGGGTAGGTACGCAGTATTTT
CDR3 protein: CACSVGAGGGVGTQYF

CDR3 length: 19
clone size: many
J gene: TRBJ2-3
D gene: TRBD1
V gene: TRBV10-1
CDR3 DNA: TGCGCCAGCAGCCACGACAGGGGATCCGTCAGCTCGAGCACAGATACGCAGTATTTT
CDR3 protein: CASSHDRGSVSSSTDTQYF

CDR3 length: 13
clone size: NA
J gene: TRBJ2-1
D gene: NA
V gene: TRBV10-3
CDR3 DNA: TGTGCCAGCGGCGATTACGACTGGGCTGAGCAGTTCTTC
CDR3 protein: CASGDYDWAEQFF

CDR3 length: 15
clone size: many
J gene: TRBJ2-1
D gene: TRBD1
V gene: TRBV6-1
CDR3 DNA: TGTGCCAGCAGGGAGACAGGGGCATTACCCAATGAGCAGTTCTTC
CDR3 protein: CASRETGALPNEQFF

CDR3 length: 17
clone size: NA
J gene: TRBJ2-5
D gene: NA
V gene: TRBV29-1
CDR3 DNA: TGCAGCGTGGCCGGGACTCGCAATCCAACGTACCAAGAGACCCAGTACTTC
CDR3 protein: CSVAGTRNPTYQETQYF

CDR3 length: 13
clone size: few
J gene: TRBJ2-3
D gene: NA
V gene: TRBV18
CDR3 DNA: TGTGCCAGCTCACCGGGACAAACAGATACGCAGTATTTT
CDR3 protein: CASSPGQTDTQYF

CDR3 length: 15
clone size: many
J gene: TRBJ2-1
D gene: NA
V gene: TRBV28
CDR3 DNA: TGTGCCAGCAGTTTGTTCGGAATTAGCACCAATCAGCAGTTCTTC
CDR3 protein: CASSLFGISTNQQFF

CDR3 length: 16
clone size: NA
J gene: TRBJ1-1
D gene: NA
V gene: TRBV12-3/TRBV12-4
CDR3 DNA: TGTGCCAGCAGTTTAAGCTTGGGGTGGGAGCGGAGTGAAGCTTTCTTT
CDR3 protein: CASSLSLGWERSEAFF

CDR3 length: 13
clone size: NA
J gene: TRBJ2-7
D gene: NA
V gene: TRBV25-1
CDR3 DNA: TGTGCCAGCGGCCAGGTGGGAGCCTACGAGCAGTACTTC
CDR3 protein: CASGQVGAYEQYF

CDR3 length: 15
clone size: NA
J gene: TRBJ1-2
D gene: NA
V gene: TRBV20-1
CDR3 DNA: TGCAGTGCTTTACCGGGACAACGACGGGGCTATGGCTACACCTTC
CDR3 protein: CSALPGQRRGYGYTF

CDR3 length: 12
clone size: NA
J gene: TRBJ2-2
D gene: NA
V gene: TRBV3-1
CDR3 DNA: TGTGCCAGCAGCGAAGGGACAGGGGAGCTGTTTTTT
CDR3 protein: CASSEGTGELFF

CDR3 length: 12
clone size: many
J gene: TRBJ2-3
D gene: NA
V gene: TRBV6-5
CDR3 DNA: TGTGCCAGCAGCCGGGGCACAGATACGCAGTATTTT
CDR3 protein: CASSRGTDTQYF

CDR3 length: 14
clone size: NA
J gene: TRBJ1-5
D gene: NA
V gene: TRBV15
CDR3 DNA: TGTGCCACCAGCAGCCCCGCGGGGAATCAGCCCCAGCATTTT
CDR3 protein: CATSSPAGNQPQHF

CDR3 length: 11
clone size: many
J gene: TRBJ2-7
D gene: TRBD1
V gene: TRBV30
CDR3 DNA: TGTGCTTATACAGGGGTCTACGAGCAGTACTTC
CDR3 protein: CAYTGVYEQYF

CDR3 length: 17
clone size: NA
J gene: TRBJ2-7
D gene: TRBD1
V gene: TRBV7-9
CDR3 DNA: TGTGCCAGCAGCTTAAGTTTCTCGACAGGGGAGGCCTACGAGCAGTACTTC
CDR3 protein: CASSLSFSTGEAYEQYF

CDR3 length: 15
clone size: NA
J gene: TRBJ2-7
D gene: TRBD2
V gene: TRBV7-2
CDR3 DNA: TGTGCCAGCAGCGGGCGTGGGACTAGCTCCTACGAGCAGTACTTC
CDR3 protein: CASSGRGTSSYEQYF

CDR3 length: 14
clone size: NA
J gene: TRBJ1-2
D gene: NA
V gene: TRBV28
CDR3 DNA: TGTGCCAGCAGTTTAGGGGTGAGGAGCTATGGCTACACCTTC
CDR3 protein: CASSLGVRSYGYTF

CDR3 length: 14
clone size: few
J gene: TRBJ1-1
D gene: TRBD1
V gene: TRBV25-1
CDR3 DNA: TGTGCCAGCAGTATAACAGGGGACAACACTGAAGCTTTCTTT
CDR3 protein: CASSITGDNTEAFF

CDR3 length: 15
clone size: many
J gene: TRBJ2-7
D gene: TRBD1
V gene: TRBV9
CDR3 DNA: TGTGCCAGCAGCACGGAACCCGGGACAGGGGGCGAGCAGTACTTC
CDR3 protein: CASSTEPGTGGEQYF

CDR3 length: 14
clone size: few
J gene: TRBJ2-5
D gene: NA
V gene: TRBV4-1
CDR3 DNA: TGCGCCAGCAGCCAAGTTACGCGCCAAGAGACCCAGTACTTC
CDR3 protein: CASSQVTRQETQYF

CDR3 length: 13
clone size: NA
J gene: TRBJ2-7
D gene: TRBD2
V gene: TRBV5-4
CDR3 DNA: TGTGCCAGCAGTTTAGCGGGGTCCTACGAGCAGTACTTC
CDR3 protein: CASSLAGSYEQYF

CDR3 length: 14
clone size: medium-sized
J gene: TRBJ2-7
D gene: NA
V gene: TRBV20-1
CDR3 DNA: TGCAGTGCTAGAGCCCCGGGATCAGGGGTCGAGCAGTACTTC
CDR3 protein: CSARAPGSGVEQYF

CDR3 length: 15
clone size: NA
J gene: TRBJ2-2
D gene: TRBD2
V gene: TRBV2
CDR3 DNA: TGTGCCAGCACCTCAACTAGCGGGGGGGCGCGGGAGCTGTTTTTT
CDR3 protein: CASTSTSGGARELFF

CDR3 length: 16
clone size: many
J gene: TRBJ2-2
D gene: NA
V gene: TRBV5-1
CDR3 DNA: TGCGCCAGCAGCTCGGACAGCACTAGAGTCGCCGGGGAGCTGTTTTTT
CDR3 protein: CASSSDSTRVAGELFF

CDR3 length: 13
clone size: NA
J gene: TRBJ2-7
D gene: NA
V gene: TRBV7-2
CDR3 DNA: TGTGCCAGCAGCTTGCAGTCAGGGTACGAGCAGTACTTC
CDR3 protein: CASSLQSGYEQYF

CDR3 length: 18
clone size: few
J gene: TRBJ1-2
D gene: NA
V gene: TRBV3-1
CDR3 DNA: TGTGCCAGCAGCCAAGATCGACAGGCGAGGGTCTTAAACTATGGCTACACCTTC
CDR3 protein: CASSQDRQARVLNYGYTF

CDR3 length: 15
clone size: NA
J gene: TRBJ2-2
D gene: NA
V gene: TRBV11-2
CDR3 DNA: TGTGCCAGCAGCTACACCGGTAGGGGCACCGGGGAGCTGTTTTTT
CDR3 protein: CASSYTGRGTGELFF

CDR3 length: 15
clone size: medium-sized
J gene: TRBJ2-7
D gene: NA
V gene: TRBV7-2
CDR3 DNA: TGTGCCAGCAGCTTAAGTGTCCTTCCAGGCTACGAGCAGTACTTC
CDR3 protein: CASSLSVLPGYEQYF

CDR3 length: 12
clone size: NA
J gene: TRBJ2-2
D gene: TRBD2
V gene: TRBV19
CDR3 DNA: TGTGCCAGTAGCCGGGAGGGCGGGGAGCTGTTTTTT
CDR3 protein: CASSREGGELFF

CDR3 length: 12
clone size: few
J gene: TRBJ1-1
D gene: TRBD1
V gene: TRBV2
CDR3 DNA: TGTGCCAGCGGGGAACAGGGGGCGCGAGCTTTCTTT
CDR3 protein: CASGEQGARAFF